This T cell receptor beta chain was sequenced during a study of T-cell reconstitution after alpha-beta-depleted transplantation in children. Preparing the TCRbeta library involved the use of unique molecular identifiers. TCRdb used MiXCR to reprocess the PCR reads, holding one entry per CDR3 protein. The repertoire holds a few hundred thousand distinct CDR3 sequences, with 9.5% to 13% as singletons. This clonotype was detected many times. Its antigen is as yet unknown. With V trimmed by 0 bases and J by 4 bases, 7 bases remained unmatched. There are 16 residues in the CDR3. Germline CDR1 and CDR2: LNHNV and YYDKDF (reference sequence). The study, taken as a whole, reports: The high TCRbeta diversity at day 60 in some patients came from surviving recipient T cells and thymic progenitors. T-cell counts and diversity at one year post-transplant came mainly from newly produced T cells.

The sample here was peripheral blood, taken 180 days after TCRalphabeta/CD19-depleted stem cell transplant. The V call is TRBV15, the J call TRBJ2-3; TRBD1 matches 7 bases. The clonotype originates from a male patient under 10 years old who had a stem cell transplant for chronic granulomatous disease, so the T cells may come from the graft donor. The CDR3 loop reads CATSRERGRVSDTQYF. CDR3 sequence (DNA): TGTGCCACCAGCAGAGAGAGGGGGCGCGTCTCAGATACGCAGTATTTT.